The present T cell receptor beta chain was sequenced within a study of blood T cell repertoires in COVID-19. Study-level information: Sites across the United States, Italy and Spain contributed samples from acute and convalescent COVID-19. T cells, B-cell-depleted T cells, or PBMCs provided the cDNA or gDNA that served as material.

Authors' data handling: Amplifying reference gene primers gave estimates of nucleated cell counts. Clones were read by immunoSEQ multiplex PCR, and TCRdb kept only the in-frame ones, dropping some. V and J calls and clone size are copied from that table; D and trimming were computed from the DNA. The profile covers some 170,000 clones, with 76% appearing a single time and roughly 7.8% taken by the ten largest. CDR1 and CDR2 from the germline V gene are SGHRS and YFSETQ. With V trimmed by 0 bases and J by 7 bases, 5 bases remained unmatched. CDR3 length equals 15 residues. This clone was seen a single time.

The rearrangement links TRBV5-1 to TRBJ2-1; TRBD1 matches at 9 bases. Sequenced input: peripheral blood. This sequence originates from a woman between 50 and 59 years old with active or convalescent COVID-19. CDR3 DNA: TGCGCCAGCAGCTTGGAGGGACAGGGTAGAAATGAGCAGTTCTTC. This gives the protein CASSLEGQGRNEQFF. Full variable domain (remainder filled in from reference TRBV5-1 and TRBJ2-1): KAGVTQTPRYLIKTRGQQVTLSCSPISGHRSVSWYQQTPGQGLQFLFEYFSETQRNKGNFPGRFSGRQFSNSRSEMNVSTLELGDSALYLCASSLEGQGRNEQFFGPGTRLTVL.